This T cell receptor beta chain was sequenced during a study of cytomegalovirus exposure and HLA in healthy donors. With 60 Vbeta and 13 Jbeta primers, the PCR was carried out. Measured with immunoSEQ multiplex PCR; TCRdb has only the in-frame clones, and not every one. The data contain around 110,000 clones, roughly a tenth of them seen just once; the ten biggest clones take up roughly 3.1%. A word on this clone: The antigen is undetermined.

Notes on the study in general: In a later analysis, productive TCRs from donors in an Asian-associated ancestry cluster reportedly carried fewer N-insertions than the cohort mean.

In nominal health when sampled, donors likely had unrecorded immune exposures nonetheless. Germline-derived CDR1 and CDR2 are SEHNR and FQNEAQ (reference sequence). The CDR3 length is 14 residues. Trimming cost V 1 base and J 1 base, with 8 bases left between them. This sequence was found in a man aged 30 to 39 in good health and CMV-seronegative. The gene calls are TRBV7-9 and TRBJ2-7; perhaps TRBD2 as D (6 bases). The material sequenced was PBMCs. CDR3 amino acids: CASSLGRGSYEQYF. DNA for the CDR3: TGTGCCAGCAGCTTAGGGCGGGGTTCCTACGAGCAGTACTTC. Variable domain in full (rest from reference TRBV7-9 and TRBJ2-7): DTGVSQNPRHKITKRGQNVTFRCDPISEHNRLYWYRQTLGQGPEFLTYFQNEAQLEKSRLLSDRFSAERPKGSFSTLEIQRTEQGDSAMYLCASSLGRGSYEQYFGPGTRLTVT.